This TCR beta chain stems from a study of blood T cell repertoires in COVID-19. Study-wide context: Donors in the United States, Italy and Spain gave samples during acute or convalescent COVID-19. T cells, B-cell-depleted T cells, or PBMCs provided the cDNA or gDNA that served as material.

V lost 8 bases, J lost 0 bases, and 16 bases lay in between. This CDR3 has 15 amino acids. CDR1 and CDR2 (germline): MGHDK, SYGVNS. Original handling: Quantification of nucleated cells was approximated via reference gene primer amplification. Method: immunoSEQ multiplex PCR; TCRdb's copy keeps in-frame clones and lacks some. That table supplies the V and J calls and clone size; D and trimming were determined from the DNA. Among under 200,000 clones, around 85% were seen once, and the ten largest hold 9.8%. Sample: peripheral blood. The origin of this receptor is a woman older than 75 with acute or convalescent COVID-19. The chain has TRBV25-1 and TRBJ1-1; D gene ambiguous. This CDR3 is CASLSPTGVNTEAFF. CDR3 sequence (DNA): TGTGCCAGCCTTTCCCCCACCGGTGTGAACACTGAAGCTTTCTTT.